This T cell receptor (beta chain) was captured by sequencing in a study of blood T cells in healthy people across ages (dated by TCRdb to between 2014 and 2017). About the investigation overall: Template switching captured roughly one uniquely barcoded TCR beta cDNA molecule per two T cells in model experiments. Two additional independent replicas of 1 million unique cDNA reads from the same blood draw were analyzed for two donors (one aged 18 to 30 and one aged 80 or older). Four age groups were formed from the donors: young (average about 15 years), middle-aged (around 39), aged (about 62) and long-lived (roughly 88). To avoid experimental bias, donors of different ages were distributed randomly across sequencing lanes. To track age-related changes in TCR beta repertoire diversity, the study relied on deep sequencing normalized with unique cDNA molecular identifiers.

From a lookup of the germline V gene, CDR1 and CDR2 are LGHNA and YSLEER. The junction carries 15 bases between V and J, which are trimmed by 0 bases and 9 bases respectively. Inclusive of the bounding cysteine and phenylalanine, the CDR3 is 16 residues long. The read is trimmed to its CDR3 DNA, 48 bases read in frame from base 1. This clonotype was seen a handful of times. Which antigen it targets is not known. No per-base quality is available; no much larger clone lies one base away. The library relied on 5' RACE. The sequencer was an Illumina HiSeq 2500. A second PCR of about 7 to 12 cycles was performed with a sample-barcoded 5' primer and a J-beta primer mix. Each TCR beta cDNA molecule received a unique molecular identifier from a template-switch 5' adaptor carrying 12 random nucleotides. Each sample yielded at least 2.5 million CDR3-containing paired-end reads. All of the RNA was converted into first-strand cDNA using the Mint cDNA synthesis kit, with a TRBC-specific oligonucleotide serving as the primer. Following uracil-DNA glycosylase treatment, all cDNA underwent a first 18-cycle PCR with the universal primers M1SS and BC2_uni_R. The paper's data handling went like this. Each sample was normalized by randomly selecting 1 million high-quality reads, each carrying a distinct molecular identifier. Instead of being binned into consensus sequences, reads that shared molecular identifiers were thrown out. MiTCR, set to a Q25 quality threshold and the strictest error-elimination algorithm, was used for CDR3 identification, clonotype clustering and error correction. A nonparametric unseen species model with Euler transformation was used to estimate lower-bound total TCR beta diversity. TCRdb passed the public sequencing reads through fastp at Q25 and MiXCR, retaining productive beta sequences. Identical CDR3 protein sequences are pooled into one entry, listed with their most common genes and DNA. These V and J calls derive from TCRdb rather than the authors' analysis. Across this sample there are over 1.5 million distinct CDR3 sequences, with just under 50% seen only once. About 2.1% of the sample is in the top ten clones.

Here is what the overall study found, with its caveats: Bulk unsorted PBMC profiling prevented conclusive comparison of naive and antigen-experienced compartments. As age increased, observed TCR beta diversity per million T cells dropped in a roughly linear way, and a significant reduction was already evident by age about 36. Because donor CMV infection status was unknown, age-related changes in expanded clonotypes were potentially confounded. Total diversity estimates from one million sequenced T cells were considered lower bounds and underestimates. Compared with the aged group, more naive CD4+ T cells, fewer expanded clones and increased TCR diversity were shown by the long-lived group, suggesting age selection. The percentage of naive T cells measured by flow cytometry correlated strongly with observed TCR beta diversity.

Systemically healthy Caucasian individuals from Russia, around 39 in total and aged roughly 6 to 90 years, were included as donors. Each donor gave ten milliliters of peripheral blood, collected into EDTA-treated Vacutainer tubes. PBMCs were isolated by Ficoll-Paque density-gradient centrifugation, with at least 7 million obtained per sample. Total RNA, at least 5.5 micrograms per sample, was extracted from PBMCs with Trizol reagent. For every donor, an aliquot of PBMCs went through flow cytometry to measure the percentages of naive CD45RAhigh/CD27high T cells. The origin of this receptor is a woman between 40 and 50 years old in good health. The chain uses TRBV4-3 and TRBJ1-6; no D gene call is confident. Sequencing was done on a sample of blood. At the DNA level, the sequence is TGCGCCAGCAGCCAAGAGATCGGCCACTCCCTTTCACCCCTCCACTTT. This gives the protein CASSQEIGHSLSPLHF.